Listed below are T cell receptor beta chains from one sample, sequenced in a study of OX40 agonist ivuxolimab in advanced cancers. The repertoire was sequenced with immunoSEQ multiplex PCR; TCRdb's copy has only in-frame clones and lacks some. The sample has 50,000 to 80,000 clones, around 90% seen once; the top ten hold about 4.8%. Specimen: CD4+ or CD8+ T cells sorted from blood, collected in a trial of the OX40 agonist ivuxolimab. These receptors came from an adult with an advanced solid tumor such as melanoma, head and neck, liver or kidney cancer. Each CDR3 is given without its conserved first and last residue.

v_gene: TRBV29-1; len: 10; CDR3aa: SGGRPDYGYT
v_gene: TRBV30; len: 10; CDR3aa: AWTQDRAFLF
v_gene: TRBV7-8; len: 12; CDR3aa: ASSLVGASHEQY
v_gene: TRBV7-8; len: 13; CDR3aa: ASSLAGGEWGKLF
v_gene: TRBV5-5; len: 13; CDR3aa: ASSGGTGGINEQF
v_gene: TRBV12-5; len: 15; CDR3aa: ASGTGILAGVSSEQF
v_gene: TRBV28; len: 9; CDR3aa: AAGQAYEQY
v_gene: TRBV6-5; len: 13; CDR3aa: ASSQADRGYEKLF
v_gene: TRBV9; len: 13; CDR3aa: ASSVVTGGEDTQY
v_gene: TRBV7-2; len: 12; CDR3aa: ASSLLDRNYGYT
v_gene: TRBV6-6; len: 12; CDR3aa: ASSPRREAYEQY
v_gene: TRBV30; len: 12; CDR3aa: AWSASRVNTEAF
v_gene: TRBV2; len: 12; CDR3aa: ASSPTGSNQPQH
v_gene: TRBV19; len: 13; CDR3aa: ASREKGLTNEKLF
v_gene: TRBV2; len: 9; CDR3aa: ASSAASQLF
v_gene: TRBV19; len: 13; CDR3aa: ASSEPGRNHNEQF
v_gene: TRBV5-1; len: 9; CDR3aa: ASSSQYEQY
v_gene: TRBV6-5; len: 12; CDR3aa: ASSSPGVNTEAF
v_gene: TRBV11-3; len: 14; CDR3aa: ASSLESAGSTDTQY
v_gene: TRBV18; len: 12; CDR3aa: ASSPLAGGNEQF
v_gene: TRBV18; len: 13; CDR3aa: ASSPREGTNSPLH
v_gene: TRBV7-6; len: 13; CDR3aa: ASSQAGLEIDTQY
v_gene: TRBV6-1; len: 11; CDR3aa: ASGRASPNEQF
v_gene: TRBV5-1; len: 11; CDR3aa: ASSTTGFYGYT
v_gene: TRBV7-2; len: 12; CDR3aa: ASSLRRGNQPQH
v_gene: TRBV2; len: 13; CDR3aa: ASSEFSSGANVLT
v_gene: TRBV28; len: 9; CDR3aa: ASSLVGGYT